The T cell receptor (beta chain) described here comes from a study of blood T cell repertoires in COVID-19. On the study more broadly: COVID-19 samples, acute and convalescent, were from the United States, Italy and Spain. PBMCs, B-cell-depleted T cells, or T cells provided the cDNA or gDNA that made up the material.

The authors' processing: Nucleated cell counts were estimated from reference gene primer amplification. Libraries were prepared by immunoSEQ multiplex PCR; TCRdb keeps only in-frame clonotypes and omits some of them. From that table come the V and J calls and clone size; the DNA was used to work out D and trimming. The sample carries 87,000 or so clones, more than 70% recorded once. This TCR came from a human donor with acute or convalescent COVID-19. The donor label of this sample is uncertain. What was sequenced was peripheral blood.

In nucleotides, the CDR3 is TGCAGTGCTAGAGGACAGTCTGAAGCTTTCTTT. Translated: CSARGQSEAFF. V gene TRBV20-1 combines with J gene TRBJ1-1; D possibly corresponds to TRBD1 (5 bases). Trimming stripped 1 base from V and 6 bases from J, with 6 bases between. The CDR3 has 11 amino acids. Germline-derived CDR1 and CDR2 are DFQATT and SNEGSKA (reference sequence).